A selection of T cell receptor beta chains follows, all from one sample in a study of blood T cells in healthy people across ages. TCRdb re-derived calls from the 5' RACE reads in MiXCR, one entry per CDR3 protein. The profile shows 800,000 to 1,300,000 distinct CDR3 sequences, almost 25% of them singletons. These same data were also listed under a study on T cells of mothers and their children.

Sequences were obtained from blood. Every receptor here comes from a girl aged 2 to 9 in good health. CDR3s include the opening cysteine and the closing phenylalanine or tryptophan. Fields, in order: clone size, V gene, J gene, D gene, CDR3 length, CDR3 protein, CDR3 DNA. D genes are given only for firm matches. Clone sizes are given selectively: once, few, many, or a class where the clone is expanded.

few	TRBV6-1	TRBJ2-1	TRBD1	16	CASSPRGTGGKNEQFF	TGTGCCAGCAGCCCTCGCGGGACAGGCGGAAAAAATGAGCAGTTCTTC
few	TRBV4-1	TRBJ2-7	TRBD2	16	CASSFGLAGDPYEQYF	TGCGCCAGCAGCTTTGGACTAGCGGGAGACCCCTACGAGCAGTACTTC
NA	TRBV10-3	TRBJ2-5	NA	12	CATATRQETQYF	TGTGCCACCGCTACCCGACAAGAGACCCAGTACTTC
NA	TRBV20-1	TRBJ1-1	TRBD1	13	CSARPDRETEAFF	TGCAGTGCTAGACCGGACAGGGAGACTGAAGCTTTCTTT
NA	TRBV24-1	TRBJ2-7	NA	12	CATSDYREEQYF	TGTGCCACCAGTGATTATAGAGAGGAGCAGTACTTC
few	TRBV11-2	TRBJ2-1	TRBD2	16	CASRSERGSSYNEQFF	TGTGCCAGCAGATCTGAGCGGGGTAGCTCCTACAATGAGCAGTTCTTC
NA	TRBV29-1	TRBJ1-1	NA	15	CSIVVGARRSTEAFF	TGCAGCATTGTGGTAGGGGCGAGAAGGTCCACTGAAGCTTTCTTT
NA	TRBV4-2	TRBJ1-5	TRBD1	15	CASRREAGYQGAQHF	TGTGCCAGCCGCAGGGAGGCAGGGTATCAGGGGGCCCAGCATTTT
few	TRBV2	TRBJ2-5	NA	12	CASPGPQETQYF	TGTGCCAGTCCCGGGCCTCAAGAGACCCAGTACTTC
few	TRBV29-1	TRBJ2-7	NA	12	CSVVVSSYEQYF	TGCAGCGTTGTTGTCTCCTCCTACGAGCAGTACTTC
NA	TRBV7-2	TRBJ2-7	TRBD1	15	CASSSGQGALAEQYF	TGTGCCAGCAGTTCGGGACAGGGGGCGCTGGCCGAGCAGTACTTC
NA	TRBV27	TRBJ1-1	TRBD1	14	CASSFITGATEAFF	TGTGCCAGCAGTTTTATAACAGGGGCCACTGAAGCTTTCTTT
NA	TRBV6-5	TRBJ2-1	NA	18	CASSYSNAGPSSYNEQFF	TGTGCCAGCAGTTACTCCAATGCTGGCCCTAGCTCCTACAATGAGCAGTTCTTC
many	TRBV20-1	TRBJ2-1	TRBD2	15	CSARSSGRGWTEQFF	TGCAGTGCTAGATCTAGCGGGAGAGGGTGGACTGAGCAGTTCTTC
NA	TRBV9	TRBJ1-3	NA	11	CASRDRNTIYF	TGTGCCAGCCGAGATCGAAACACCATATATTTT
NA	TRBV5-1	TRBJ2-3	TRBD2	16	CASSIKTSGSTDTQYF	TGCGCCAGCAGCATAAAGACTAGCGGGAGCACAGATACGCAGTATTTT
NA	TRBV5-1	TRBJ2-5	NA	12	CASSSVRDLEYF	TGCGCCAGCAGTTCTGTTCGGGACCTTGAATACTTC
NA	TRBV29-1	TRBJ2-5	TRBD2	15	CSVDSASGDQETQYF	TGCAGCGTTGATTCTGCTAGCGGAGACCAAGAGACCCAGTACTTC
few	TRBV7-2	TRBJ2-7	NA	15	CASSLSVDVSYEQYF	TGTGCCAGCAGCTTAAGTGTGGACGTCTCCTACGAGCAGTACTTC
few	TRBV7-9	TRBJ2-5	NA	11	CASSGVETQYF	TGTGCCAGCAGCGGGGTGGAGACCCAGTACTTC
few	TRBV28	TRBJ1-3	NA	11	CASTSDGTIYF	TGTGCCAGCACTTCGGACGGCACCATATATTTT
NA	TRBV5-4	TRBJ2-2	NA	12	CASNPRGGELFF	TGTGCCAGCAACCCTAGGGGCGGGGAGCTGTTTTTT
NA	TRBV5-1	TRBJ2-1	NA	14	CASSPWRSGLEQFF	TGCGCCAGCAGCCCTTGGAGGAGCGGCCTCGAGCAGTTCTTC
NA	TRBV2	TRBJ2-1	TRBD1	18	CASSDSASGTGPANGQFF	TGTGCCAGCAGTGATTCGGCCTCCGGGACAGGGCCTGCAAATGGGCAGTTCTTC
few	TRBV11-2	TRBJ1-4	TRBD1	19	CASSLTPGTGGGTNEKLFF	TGCGCCAGCAGCTTAACCCCCGGGACAGGGGGGGGTACTAATGAAAAACTGTTTTTT
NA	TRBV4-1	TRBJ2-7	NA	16	CASSLSPGLDAGEQYF	TGCGCCAGCAGCCTAAGTCCGGGACTCGATGCCGGAGAGCAGTACTTC
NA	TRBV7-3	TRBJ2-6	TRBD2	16	CASGLAGGAGANVLTF	TGTGCCAGCGGCCTAGCGGGAGGAGCAGGGGCCAACGTCCTGACTTTC
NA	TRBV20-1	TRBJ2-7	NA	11	CSASLGGEQYF	TGCAGTGCTAGTCTAGGGGGCGAGCAGTACTTC
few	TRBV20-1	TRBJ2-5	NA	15	CSAPTLERQQETQYF	TGCAGTGCTCCGACCTTAGAACGACAGCAAGAGACCCAGTACTTC
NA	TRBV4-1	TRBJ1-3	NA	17	CASSQVWTDLAGNTIYF	TGCGCCAGCAGCCAAGTCTGGACGGACCTTGCTGGAAACACCATATATTTT
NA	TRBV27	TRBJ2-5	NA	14	CASSWAPREETQYF	TGTGCCAGCAGTTGGGCTCCCAGGGAAGAGACCCAGTACTTC
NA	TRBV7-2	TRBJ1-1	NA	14	CASSPGFRNTEAFF	TGTGCCAGCAGCCCCGGATTTAGGAACACTGAAGCTTTCTTT
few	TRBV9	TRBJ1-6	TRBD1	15	CASSSAGTVNSPLHF	TGTGCCAGCAGCTCAGCGGGGACAGTTAATTCACCCCTCCACTTT
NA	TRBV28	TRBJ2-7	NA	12	CASMSGRLEQYF	TGTGCCAGCATGAGCGGTCGACTGGAGCAGTACTTC
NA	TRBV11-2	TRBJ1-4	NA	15	CASSYATGFGEKLFF	TGTGCCAGCAGCTATGCCACAGGGTTCGGTGAAAAACTGTTTTTT
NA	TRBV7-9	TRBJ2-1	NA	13	CVSSLNLGNEQFF	TGTGTCAGCAGCTTAAATCTGGGCAATGAGCAGTTCTTC
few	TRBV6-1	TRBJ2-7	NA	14	CASSEWGLSYEQYF	TGTGCCAGCAGTGAATGGGGGCTCTCCTACGAGCAGTACTTC
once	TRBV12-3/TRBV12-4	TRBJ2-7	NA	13	CASSLQISYEQYF	TGTGCCAGCAGTCTCCAAATCTCCTACGAGCAGTACTTC
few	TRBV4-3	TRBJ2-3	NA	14	CASSQDPAPDTQYF	TGCGCCAGCAGCCAAGATCCGGCCCCAGATACGCAGTATTTT
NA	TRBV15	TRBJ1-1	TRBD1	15	CATTPAGQGASEAFF	TGCGCCACCACCCCGGCCGGACAGGGGGCATCTGAAGCTTTCTTT
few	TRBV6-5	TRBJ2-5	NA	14	CASMEQGFRETQYF	TGTGCCAGCATGGAACAGGGTTTTCGAGAGACCCAGTACTTC
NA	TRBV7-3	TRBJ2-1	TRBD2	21	CASSLLLGTSGSISSYNEQFF	TGTGCCAGCAGCCTACTCCTCGGGACTAGCGGCTCAATAAGCTCCTACAATGAGCAGTTCTTC
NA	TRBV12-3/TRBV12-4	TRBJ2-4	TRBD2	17	CASSLSAGGLAKNIQYF	TGTGCCAGCAGTTTATCGGCGGGGGGACTAGCCAAAAACATTCAGTACTTC
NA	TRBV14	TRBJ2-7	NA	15	CASSQDWGVIYEQYF	TGTGCCAGCAGCCAAGACTGGGGAGTGATTTACGAGCAGTACTTC
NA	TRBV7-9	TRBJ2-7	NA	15	CASSKDSQVWYEQYF	TGTGCCAGCAGCAAAGACAGCCAGGTATGGTACGAGCAGTACTTC
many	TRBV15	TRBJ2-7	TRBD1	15	CATSPRQGGSYEQYF	TGTGCCACCAGCCCACGACAGGGGGGATCCTACGAGCAGTACTTC
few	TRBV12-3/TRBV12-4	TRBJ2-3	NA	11	CATTFRDTQYF	TGTGCCACCACATTCAGGGACACGCAGTATTTT
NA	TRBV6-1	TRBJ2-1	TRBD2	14	CASSDGRAGNEQFF	TGTGCCAGCAGTGACGGGAGGGCCGGCAATGAGCAGTTCTTC
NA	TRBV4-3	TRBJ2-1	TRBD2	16	CASRQLAGGAYNEQFF	TGCGCCAGCAGACAACTAGCGGGGGGGGCCTACAATGAGCAGTTCTTC